The TCR beta chain described here comes from a study of identical twins. TCRdb fed the 5' RACE reads into MiXCR, producing one record per CDR3 protein. The sample has 420,000 or so distinct CDR3 sequences, less than 20% seen once. The material sequenced was naive T cells sorted from blood. The TCR was taken from a man aged 45 to 65 in good health.

The CDR3 spells CASRPDRDRLYQPQHF. The CDR3 coding sequence is TGTGCCAGCAGACCGGACAGGGACCGACTCTATCAGCCCCAGCATTTT. The chain links TRBV6-1 to TRBJ1-5; TRBD1 aligns across 8 bases. Losses at the gene ends were 6 bases for V and 5 bases for J; bases not matched to a gene: 12. Germline V gene lookup returns CDR1 MNHNS and CDR2 SASEGT. The CDR3 extends over 16 amino acids.